The 5 T cell receptor beta chains below come from one sample, sequenced in a study of cytomegalovirus exposure and HLA in healthy donors. PCR used 60 Vbeta primers and 13 Jbeta primers. The protocol was immunoSEQ multiplex PCR, while the TCRdb copy is restricted to in-frame clones and leaves out a portion. The sample shows approximately 130,000 clones, 65% to 85% of them seen only once. Sequencing was done on a sample of PBMCs. These receptor sequences come from a boy younger than 18 in good health and CMV-seronegative.

The chain has TRBV2 and TRBJ1-2; perhaps TRBD1 as D (5 bases). CDR1 and CDR2 (germline): SNHLY, FYNNEI. CDR3 length: 18 amino acids. Deletions cut 4 bases from V and 1 base from J, with 22 bases between. The CDR3 region has the DNA TGTGCCAGCAGTGGGGAGGGGAGGGGACGCCAGATTAACTATGGCTACACCTTC. The encoded protein is CASSGEGRGRQINYGYTF.

CDR3 sequence: CASISPSGSYNEQFF. In nucleotides, the CDR3 is TGTGCCAGCATTTCCCCTAGCGGCTCCTACAATGAGCAGTTCTTC. This chain links TRBV2 with TRBJ2-1; 7 bases agree with TRBD2. The CDR3 runs 15 residues. V gave up 7 bases and J gave up 0 bases; unmatched junction bases: 6. Germline V CDR1 and CDR2: SNHLY, FYNNEI.

The chain is built from TRBV2 and TRBJ2-7, with 7 bases lining up with TRBD1. Losses at the gene ends were 4 bases for V and 0 bases for J; bases not matched to a gene: 6. This CDR3 has 15 residues. Per germline, CDR1 SNHLY and CDR2 FYNNEI. Here the CDR3 reads CASSAGTDSSYEQYF. Here the CDR3 DNA reads TGTGCCAGCAGTGCCGGGACAGACAGCTCCTACGAGCAGTACTTC.

The V and J genes are TRBV7-2 and TRBJ2-1, with D perhaps TRBD1 (5 bases). Trimming removed 1 base from V and 8 bases from J, with 12 bases in between. The CDR3 length is 14 residues. Per germline, CDR1 SGHTA and CDR2 FQGNSA. CDR3 region: CASSLGRQSDEQFF. CDR3 coding DNA: TGTGCCAGCAGCTTAGGAAGACAGAGCGATGAGCAGTTCTTC.

This chain connects TRBV7-2 to TRBJ1-1; D is possibly TRBD1 (6 bases). Between the trimmed V and J ends, which lost 3 bases and 7 bases, there was a span of 15 bases. Germline assignment: CDR1 SGHTA and CDR2 FQGNSA. The CDR3 contains 14 residues. The CDR3 sequence is CASSFSSRGNEAFF. The CDR3 bases are TGTGCCAGCAGCTTTTCCAGCAGGGGTAATGAAGCTTTCTTT.